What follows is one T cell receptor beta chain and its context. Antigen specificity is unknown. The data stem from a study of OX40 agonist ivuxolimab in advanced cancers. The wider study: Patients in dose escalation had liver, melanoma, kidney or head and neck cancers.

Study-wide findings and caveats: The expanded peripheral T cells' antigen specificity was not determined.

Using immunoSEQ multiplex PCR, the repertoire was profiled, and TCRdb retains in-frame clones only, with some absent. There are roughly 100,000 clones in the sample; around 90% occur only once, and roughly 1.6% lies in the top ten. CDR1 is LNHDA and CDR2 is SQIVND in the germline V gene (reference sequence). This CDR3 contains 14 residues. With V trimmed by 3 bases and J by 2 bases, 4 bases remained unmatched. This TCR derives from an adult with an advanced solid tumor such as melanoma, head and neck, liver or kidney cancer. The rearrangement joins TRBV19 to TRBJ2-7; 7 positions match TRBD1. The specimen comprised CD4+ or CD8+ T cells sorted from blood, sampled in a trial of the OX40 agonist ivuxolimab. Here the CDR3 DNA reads TGTGCCAGTAGTATGAGGGGGCGGACCTACGAGCAGTACTTC. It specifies CASSMRGRTYEQYF.